The 26 T cell receptor beta chains below come from one sample, sequenced in a study of blood T cell repertoires in COVID-19. Repertoires were generated with immunoSEQ multiplex PCR, while TCRdb's copy carries only in-frame clones and drops some. The table records some 260,000 clones, 80% to 90% of them present only once. The sequenced sample was PBMCs or T cells enriched from blood (not recorded which). Receptors were obtained from a young man with acute COVID-19.

This clone appeared once. The chain carries TRBV7-9 and TRBJ1-6; TRBD1 agrees at 8 bases. CDR3 length: 15 residues. The junction had 5 bases not matched to a gene; V was cut back by 5 bases and J by 5 bases. Germline-derived CDR1 and CDR2 are SEHNR and FQNEAQ (reference sequence). CDR3 sequence: CASSPTTGDNSPLHF. In nucleotides, the CDR3 is TGTGCCAGCAGCCCCACGACAGGGGATAATTCACCCCTCCACTTT.

The chain carries TRBV19 and TRBJ2-5, with TRBD2 matching over 9 bases. The CDR3 contains 13 residues. The germline gives CDR1 LNHDA, CDR2 SQIVND (reference sequence). V lost 7 bases, J lost 2 bases, and 2 bases stayed unmatched. The CDR3 spells CASKSGGQETQYF. The CDR3, as DNA: TGTGCCAGTAAAAGCGGGGGGCAAGAGACCCAGTACTTC. Using reference TRBV19 and TRBJ2-5 for the parts outside the CDR3, the full variable domain is DGGITQSPKYLFRKEGQNVTLSCEQNLNHDAMYWYRQDPGQGLRLIYYSQIVNDFQKGDIAEGYSVSREKKESFPLTVTSAQKNPTAFYLCASKSGGQETQYFGPGTRLLVL.

This chain connects TRBV6-2 or TRBV6-3 to TRBJ1-2; no firm D call. The CDR3 is made up of 14 amino acids. CDR1 is MNHEY and CDR2 is SVGEGT in the germline V gene. Trimming removed 5 bases from V and 3 bases from J, with 13 bases in between. Here the CDR3 DNA reads TGTGCCAGCAGTCGAATCGCCTCGGACTATGGCTACACCTTC. Translation: CASSRIASDYGYTF.

The chain links TRBV5-6 to TRBJ1-1; no firm D call. This CDR3 has 15 residues. CDR1 is SGHDT, CDR2 YYEEEE, per germline. V was trimmed by 3 bases and J by 0 bases, leaving 12 bases between them. For the CDR3, the DNA is TGTGCCAGCAGCTATATGGGAGGGATGAACACTGAAGCTTTCTTT. This translates into CASSYMGGMNTEAFF.

This clone has only one observation. V usage is TRBV7-2 and J usage is TRBJ2-7; 7 nucleotides agree with TRBD1. This CDR3 contains 13 residues. The germline gives CDR1 SGHTA, CDR2 FQGNSA. Trimming took 4 bases from V and 8 from J; bases not matched to a gene: 8. The CDR3 DNA follows: TGTGCCAGCAGCTCTTGGGACAGCCGCCAGCAGTACGTC. It encodes CASSSWDSRQQYV.

The CDR3 spells CASSQQGKLFF. In DNA, the CDR3 is TGTGCCAGCAGCCAACAGGGAAAACTGTTTTTT. The gene calls are TRBV3-1 (or the pseudogene TRBV3-2) and TRBJ1-4; D is perhaps TRBD1 (5 bases). CDR1 is LGHDT and CDR2 is YNNKEL in the germline V gene (reference sequence). The V and J ends lost 2 bases and 10 bases respectively, with 5 bases between them. The CDR3 runs 11 residues.

The rearrangement joins TRBV7-9 to TRBJ2-1; 7 positions match TRBD1. Germline trimming cut 1 base from V and 6 bases from J; bases unmatched to any gene: 6. From germline, CDR1 is SEHNR and CDR2 FQNEAQ (reference sequence). The CDR3 length is 15 residues. CDR3 residues: CASSLVSGTVNEQFF. The CDR3 bases are TGTGCCAGCAGCTTAGTCTCCGGGACAGTCAATGAGCAGTTCTTC.

To note about this clone: The junction shows a germline mismatch at one end, possibly a read error. The chain links TRBV28 to TRBJ1-5; tentative D call: TRBD1 (6 bases). This CDR3 region has 15 residues. Germline CDR1 is MDHEN and CDR2 is SYDVKM. The CDR3 here is CATTWGRSVNQAQHF. In nucleotides, the CDR3 is TGTGCCACCACCTGGGGGCGTAGCGTTAATCAGGCCCAGCATTTT. Filled out from reference TRBV28 and TRBJ1-5, the complete variable domain reads DVKVTQSSRYLVKRTGEKVFLECVQDMDHENMFWYRQDPGLGLRLIYFSYDVKMKEKGDIPEGYSVSREKKERFSLILESASTNQTSMYLCATTWGRSVNQAQHFGDGTRLSIL.

This sequence joins TRBV18 and TRBJ2-1, with unresolved D. Germline-derived CDR1 and CDR2 are KGHSH and LQKENI. This CDR3 contains 12 residues. V gave up 6 bases and J gave up 8 bases, with 11 bases separating them. The CDR3 region is CASSPPGDEQFF. The CDR3 nucleotides read TGTGCCAGCTCCCCCCCAGGCGATGAGCAGTTCTTC. Full variable domain (outside the CDR3, taken from reference TRBV18 and TRBJ2-1): NAGVMQNPRHLVRRRGQEARLRCSPMKGHSHVYWYRQLPEEGLKFMVYLQKENIIDESGMPKERFSAEFPKEGPSILRIQQVVRGDSAAYFCASSPPGDEQFFGPGTRLTVL.

The rearrangement links TRBV5-1 to TRBJ1-4; maybe TRBD1 (6 bases). The germline V gene has CDR1 SGHRS and CDR2 YFSETQ. This CDR3 contains 16 residues. Trimming cost V 1 base and J 3 bases, with 13 bases left between them. The CDR3 loop reads CASSLTSGASNEKLFF. The DNA of the CDR3 is TGCGCCAGCAGCTTGACCTCAGGGGCCTCTAATGAAAAACTGTTTTTT.

The chain uses TRBV4-1 and TRBJ2-5; perhaps TRBD2 as D (6 bases). The CDR3 is made up of 15 amino acids. V was cut by 4 bases and J by 3 bases, with 15 bases left in between. CDR1 and CDR2 (germline): MGHRA, YSYEKL. In DNA form, the CDR3 reads TGCGCCAGCAGCCCCCTTGGGACTTTTAAAGAGACCCAGTACTTC. Amino acids: CASSPLGTFKETQYF.

V and J are TRBV18 and TRBJ1-3; D is unclear. Germline-derived CDR1 and CDR2 are KGHSH and LQKENI. The CDR3 contains 15 residues. V lost 5 bases to trimming and J lost 0 bases, with 11 bases between them. CDR3 sequence: CASSRWQASGNTIYF. The CDR3 DNA follows: TGTGCCAGCTCAAGATGGCAGGCCTCTGGAAACACCATATATTTT.

This clone came up once. V is TRBV27 and J is TRBJ1-4; D not certain. The CDR3 contains 14 residues. V was shortened by 8 bases and J by 0 bases, with 10 bases between the two germline ends. Germline V gene data show CDR1 as MNHEY and CDR2 as SMNVEV (reference sequence). CDR3 in amino acids: CASRRTATNEKLFF. CDR3 bases: TGTGCCAGCCGACGGACTGCAACTAATGAAAAACTGTTTTTT. The entire variable domain, with the rest obtained from reference TRBV27 and TRBJ1-4, is as follows: EAQVTQNPRYLITVTGKKLTVTCSQNMNHEYMSWYRQDPGLGLRQIYYSMNVEVTDKGDVPEGYKVSRKEKRNFPLILESPSPNQTSLYFCASRRTATNEKLFFGSGTQLSVL.

V usage is TRBV5-4 and J usage is TRBJ1-1; 8 nucleotides line up with TRBD1. The trim removed 5 bases at V and 6 bases at J, leaving 6 bases unmatched. Germline V gene data show CDR1 as SGHNT and CDR2 as YYREEE (reference sequence). CDR3 length: 13 amino acids. The CDR3 spells CASSRTGWAEAFF. The CDR3 nucleotides read TGTGCCAGCAGTAGGACAGGGTGGGCTGAAGCTTTCTTT.

The genes are TRBV7-9 and TRBJ1-6; D perhaps matches TRBD1 (6 bases). The V gene's germline CDR1 is SEHNR and CDR2 FQNEAQ (reference sequence). This CDR3 comprises 15 residues. Between the trimmed V and J ends, which lost 1 base and 7 bases, there was a span of 11 bases. The CDR3 nucleotides read TGTGCCAGCAGCTTAGGCACAGGGAAGAATTCACCCCTCCACTTT. Encoded protein: CASSLGTGKNSPLHF.

A single count supports this clone. The chain carries TRBV27 and TRBJ2-1; 9 nucleotides line up with TRBD1. The V segment lost 5 bases and the J segment 3 bases; nucleotides outside the gene matches: 5. The V gene's germline CDR1 is MNHEY and CDR2 SMNVEV (reference sequence). The CDR3 extends over 15 amino acids. The CDR3 loop reads CASSPTGGGYNEQFF. The CDR3 nucleotides are TGTGCCAGCAGTCCTACAGGGGGCGGCTACAATGAGCAGTTCTTC.

This chain uses TRBV3-1 (or the pseudogene TRBV3-2) with TRBJ1-5, with D uncertain. Looked up from germline, CDR1 is LGHDT and CDR2 is YNNKEL (reference sequence). The CDR3 totals 15 residues. V was trimmed by 5 bases and J by 0 bases, leaving 11 bases between them. The CDR3 DNA is TGTGCCAGCAGCTCCGCACAGCTTAGCAATCAGCCCCAGCATTTT. This sequence encodes CASSSAQLSNQPQHF.

This CDR3 reads CSVQVGGHPLSGYTF. Written as DNA, the CDR3 is TGCAGCGTCCAAGTCGGAGGGCACCCCTTGAGCGGCTACACCTTC. J is TRBJ1-2 and V is TRBV29-1; no firm D call. Trimming pared 6 bases from V and 8 bases from J, leaving 25 bases between. Germline loops: CDR1 SQVTM, CDR2 ANQGSEA. The CDR3 covers 15 residues.

This clone was detected only once. CDR3 in DNA: TGTGCCACCAGTGATGTGTTAGCGGGGGACACAGATACGCAGTATTTT. Translating gives CATSDVLAGDTDTQYF. The chain links TRBV24-1 to TRBJ2-3; TRBD2 aligns across 9 bases. Germline CDR1 and CDR2: KGHDR and SFDVKD. The CDR3 has 16 residues. With V trimmed by 3 bases and J by 2 bases, 5 bases remained unmatched.

About this clone itself: This specimen includes other DNA sequences encoding the same CDR3. The genes are TRBV10-3 and TRBJ1-3; D possibly corresponds to TRBD1 (6 bases). This CDR3 is 13 amino acids long. Germline V CDR1 and CDR2: ENHRY, SYGVKD. V lost 6 bases and J 0 bases, leaving 6 bases between the germline ends. CDR3: CAIRDSSGNTIYF. The CDR3 nucleotides read TGTGCCATCAGGGACAGCTCTGGAAACACCATATATTTT.

The V gene is TRBV7-3, the J gene TRBJ2-3; TRBD2 is a possible D gene (6 bases). This CDR3 region has 15 residues. Per germline, CDR1 SGHTA and CDR2 FQGTGA. V was pared by 5 bases and J by 3 bases, with 15 bases between. CDR3 nucleotide sequence: TGTGCCAGCAGCCCGGGGAGGCGGGAAACAGATACGCAGTATTTT. It translates to CASSPGRRETDTQYF.

This clone was found a few times. This chain connects TRBV19 to TRBJ1-1; 9 bases fit TRBD1. The V segment lost 6 bases and the J segment 4 bases; nucleotides outside the gene matches: 3. CDR1 LNHDA and CDR2 SQIVND come from the germline V gene (reference sequence). This CDR3 is 13 amino acids long. The CDR3 sequence is CASRKTGGTEAFF. Here the CDR3 DNA reads TGTGCCAGTAGAAAGACAGGGGGCACTGAAGCTTTCTTT.

The genes are TRBV5-5 and TRBJ1-2; 9 nucleotides agree with TRBD1. The CDR3 contains 14 residues. The ends lost 5 bases at V and 6 bases at J; junction bases unmatched: 8. Germline assignment: CDR1 SGHKS and CDR2 YYEKEE (reference sequence). As DNA, the CDR3 is TGTGCCAGCAGACCCCCGGGACAGGGACATGGCTACACCTTC. It yields the protein CASRPPGQGHGYTF. The entire variable domain, with the rest obtained from reference TRBV5-5 and TRBJ1-2, is as follows: DAGVTQSPTHLIKTRGQQVTLRCSPISGHKSVSWYQQVLGQGPQFIFQYYEKEERGRGNFPDRFSARQFPNYSSELNVNALLLGDSALYLCASRPPGQGHGYTFGSGTRLTVV.

The rearrangement joins TRBV19 to TRBJ1-1, with TRBD1 matching 10 bases. J gave up 12 bases and V 5 bases, and 9 bases lay outside the gene matches. Germline assignment: CDR1 LNHDA and CDR2 SQIVND (reference sequence). The CDR3 runs 13 residues. CDR3 in DNA: TGTGCCAGTAGTGTGGGAAGACAGGGGGCTTCTTTCTTT. Protein product: CASSVGRQGASFF.

The J gene is TRBJ2-2, the V gene TRBV6-5, with TRBD1 identical over 9 bases. Germline CDR1 and CDR2: MNHEY and SVGAGI. V lost 2 bases and J lost 4; bases outside the gene matches: 5. CDR3 length: 16 amino acids. As DNA, the CDR3 is TGTGCCAGCAGTTACCCGACAGGGGGGTCCACCGGGGAGCTGTTTTTT. This codes for CASSYPTGGSTGELFF.

This chain joins TRBV10-2 and TRBJ2-1; D is perhaps TRBD2 (6 bases). This CDR3 contains 15 residues. V lost 10 bases and J lost 1, with 17 bases in between. CDR1 is WSHSY and CDR2 is SAAADI in the germline V gene. Written as DNA, the CDR3 is TGCGCCATTCGGGACTCGGGGAGATCCTACAATGAGCAGTTCTTC. This translates into CAIRDSGRSYNEQFF.